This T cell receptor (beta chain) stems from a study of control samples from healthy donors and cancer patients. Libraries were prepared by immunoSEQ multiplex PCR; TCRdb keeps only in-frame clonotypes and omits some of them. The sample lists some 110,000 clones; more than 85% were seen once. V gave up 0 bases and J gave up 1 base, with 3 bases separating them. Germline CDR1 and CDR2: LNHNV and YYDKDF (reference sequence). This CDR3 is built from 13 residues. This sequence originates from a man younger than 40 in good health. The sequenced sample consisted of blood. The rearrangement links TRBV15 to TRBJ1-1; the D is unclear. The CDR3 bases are TGTGCCACCAGCAGAGATCCGAACACTGAAGCTTTCTTT. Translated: CATSRDPNTEAFF. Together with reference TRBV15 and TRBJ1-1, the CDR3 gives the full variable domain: DAMVIQNPRYQVTQFGKPVTLSCSQTLNHNVMYWYQQKSSQAPKLLFHYYDKDFNNEADTPDNFQSRRPNTSFCFLDIRSPGLGDTAMYLCATSRDPNTEAFFGQGTRLTVV.